Reported below is one T cell receptor beta chain. This record belongs to a study of early T cells in non-severe SARS-CoV-2 infection. TCRdb re-called the 5' RACE reads through MiXCR, storing one row per CDR3 protein. Counted here are 70,000 to 90,000 distinct CDR3 sequences, around 11% occurring once; the ten biggest clones make up around 4.7%. Per the germline V gene, CDR1 is MNHEY and CDR2 is SVGAGI. J was trimmed by 5 bases and V by 8 bases; bases with no gene match: 17. The CDR3 has 16 amino acids. The chain links TRBV6-5 to TRBJ1-2; 7 nucleotides agree with TRBD1. Specimen: whole blood. The receptor comes from an adult who was a healthcare worker with PCR-confirmed SARS-CoV-2 infection or an uninfected control (not recorded which). As DNA, the CDR3 is TGTGCCAGCCTCTCAAGACCGGGACAGCTTTCTTATGGCTACACCTTC. Protein: CASLSRPGQLSYGYTF.